The 6 T cell receptor beta chains in this list originate from one sample, sequenced in a study of T cells after yellow fever vaccination. TCRdb reprocessed the 5' RACE reads with MiXCR, giving one entry per CDR3 protein. The data show approximately 550,000 distinct CDR3 sequences, roughly 19% seen once. The sequencing here drew on PBMCs, taken 15 days after the yellow fever booster vaccination. The receptors come from a man aged 25-45 years who received the YFV17D yellow fever vaccine.

This clonotype was detected only once. The genes are TRBV6-1 and TRBJ1-4; D is possibly TRBD1 (6 bases). The length of the CDR3 is 14 residues. Germline assignment: CDR1 MNHNS and CDR2 SASEGT. Trimming removed 6 bases from V and 7 bases from J, with 15 bases in between. CDR3 bases: TGTGCCAGCAGCCTGGTCGGGACAATTGAAAAACTGTTTTTT. Residues: CASSLVGTIEKLFF.

This clonotype was counted a few times. The chain has TRBV21-1 and TRBJ2-7; the table's D gene call, TRBD2, was not cross checked with the DNA. TRBV21-1 is classified as a pseudogene. This CDR3 comprises 16 residues. CDR3 residues: CASRGLAGGVSYEQYF. CDR3 DNA: TGTGCCAGCAGGGGACTAGCGGGAGGAGTCTCCTACGAGCAGTACTTC.

This clonotype appeared a few times. The chain couples TRBV20-1 to TRBJ1-5; 9 bases line up with TRBD1. The germline V gene encodes CDR1 DFQATT and CDR2 SNEGSKA (reference sequence). The CDR3 runs 15 residues. The ends lost 4 bases at V and 0 bases at J; junction bases unmatched: 4. In DNA form, the CDR3 reads TGCAGTGCTATACAGGGGGCTTATAGCAATCAGCCCCAGCATTTT. As protein: CSAIQGAYSNQPQHF.

Written as DNA, the CDR3 is TGTGCCAGCAGCCGACTAGCGGGAGGGCCCCACTCCTCCTACAATGAGCAGTTCTTC. Translation gives CASSRLAGGPHSSYNEQFF. This chain connects TRBV3-1 to TRBJ2-1; 14 positions match TRBD2. CDR1 and CDR2 from the germline V gene are LGHDT and YNNKEL (reference sequence). CDR3 length equals 19 residues. V lost 4 bases, J lost 0 bases, and 8 bases stayed unmatched.

This clonotype was counted a few times. CDR3: CASSLGRGSTNEKLFF. The CDR3 nucleotides read TGTGCCAGCAGCCTAGGCCGGGGATCAACTAATGAAAAACTGTTTTTT. The V call is TRBV7-9, the J call TRBJ1-4; D is unclear. This CDR3 contains 16 residues. The V end was cut by 5 bases, the J end by 0 bases, with 13 bases between. Germline V gene sequence: CDR1 SEHNR, CDR2 FQNEAQ (reference sequence).

This chain's CDR3 is CSALLAGGGNEQFF. The CDR3 DNA reads TGCAGTGCTTTACTAGCGGGAGGAGGGAATGAGCAGTTCTTC. The rearrangement links TRBV20-1 to TRBJ2-1; 12 bases map to TRBD2. CDR1 and CDR2 from the germline V gene are DFQATT and SNEGSKA (reference sequence). V lost 5 bases to trimming and J lost 7 bases; unmatched junction nucleotides: 6. CDR3 length: 14 residues.